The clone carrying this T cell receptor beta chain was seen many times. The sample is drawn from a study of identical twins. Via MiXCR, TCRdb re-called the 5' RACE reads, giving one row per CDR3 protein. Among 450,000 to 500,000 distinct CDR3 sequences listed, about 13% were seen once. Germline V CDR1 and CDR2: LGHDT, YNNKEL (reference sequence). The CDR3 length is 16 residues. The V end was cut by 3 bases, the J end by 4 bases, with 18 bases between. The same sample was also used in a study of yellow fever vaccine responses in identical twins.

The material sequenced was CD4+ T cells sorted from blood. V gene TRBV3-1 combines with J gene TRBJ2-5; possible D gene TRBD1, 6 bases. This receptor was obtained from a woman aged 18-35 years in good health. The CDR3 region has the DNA TGTGCCAGCAGCCATCCAGCAGGACAGAGGGGAGAGACCCAGTACTTC. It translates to CASSHPAGQRGETQYF.